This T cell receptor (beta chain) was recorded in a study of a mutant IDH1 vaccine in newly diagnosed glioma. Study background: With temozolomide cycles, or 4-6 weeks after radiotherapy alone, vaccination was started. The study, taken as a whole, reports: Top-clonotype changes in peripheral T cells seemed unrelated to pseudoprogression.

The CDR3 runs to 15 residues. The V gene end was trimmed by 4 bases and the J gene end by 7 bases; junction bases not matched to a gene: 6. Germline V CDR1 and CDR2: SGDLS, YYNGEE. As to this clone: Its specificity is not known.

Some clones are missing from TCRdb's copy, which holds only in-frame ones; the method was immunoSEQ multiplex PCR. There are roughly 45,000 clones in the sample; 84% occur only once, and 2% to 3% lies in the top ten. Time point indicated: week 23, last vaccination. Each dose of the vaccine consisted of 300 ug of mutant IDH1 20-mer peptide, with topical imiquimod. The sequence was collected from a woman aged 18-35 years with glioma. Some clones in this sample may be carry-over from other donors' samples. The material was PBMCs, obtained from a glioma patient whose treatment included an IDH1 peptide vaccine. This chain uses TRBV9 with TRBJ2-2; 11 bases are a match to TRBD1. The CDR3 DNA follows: TGTGCCAGCAGCCGAGGGGACAGGGGGGTCGGGGAGCTGTTTTTT. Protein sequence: CASSRGDRGVGELFF.